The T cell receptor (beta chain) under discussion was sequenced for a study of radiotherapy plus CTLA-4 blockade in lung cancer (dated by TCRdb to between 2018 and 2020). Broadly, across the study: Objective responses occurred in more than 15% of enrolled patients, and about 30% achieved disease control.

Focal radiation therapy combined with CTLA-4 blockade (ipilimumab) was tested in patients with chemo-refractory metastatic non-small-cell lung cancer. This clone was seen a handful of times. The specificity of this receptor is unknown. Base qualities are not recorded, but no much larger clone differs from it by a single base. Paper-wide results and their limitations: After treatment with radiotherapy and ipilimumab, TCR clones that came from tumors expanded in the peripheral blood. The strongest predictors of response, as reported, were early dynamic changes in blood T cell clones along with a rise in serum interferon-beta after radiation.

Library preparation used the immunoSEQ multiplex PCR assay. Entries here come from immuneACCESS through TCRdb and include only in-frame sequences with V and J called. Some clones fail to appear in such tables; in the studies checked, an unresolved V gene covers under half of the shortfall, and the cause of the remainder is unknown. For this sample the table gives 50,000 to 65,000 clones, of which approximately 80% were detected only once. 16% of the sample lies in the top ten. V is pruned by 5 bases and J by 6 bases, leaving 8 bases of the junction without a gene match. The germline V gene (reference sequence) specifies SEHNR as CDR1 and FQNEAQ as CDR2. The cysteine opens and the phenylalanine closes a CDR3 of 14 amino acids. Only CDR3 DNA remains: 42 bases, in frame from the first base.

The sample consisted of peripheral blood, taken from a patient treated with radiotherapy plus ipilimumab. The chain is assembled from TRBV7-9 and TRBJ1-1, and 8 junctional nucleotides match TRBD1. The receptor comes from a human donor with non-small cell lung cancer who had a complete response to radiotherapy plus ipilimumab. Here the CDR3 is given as CASSHRGLGAEAFF. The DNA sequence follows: TGTGCCAGCAGCCACAGGGGGTTGGGGGCTGAAGCTTTCTTT. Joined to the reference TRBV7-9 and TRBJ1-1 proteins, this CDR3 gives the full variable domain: DTGVSQNPRHKITKRGQNVTFRCDPISEHNRLYWYRQTLGQGPEFLTYFQNEAQLEKSRLLSDRFSAERPKGSFSTLEIQRTEQGDSAMYLCASSHRGLGAEAFFGQGTRLTVV.